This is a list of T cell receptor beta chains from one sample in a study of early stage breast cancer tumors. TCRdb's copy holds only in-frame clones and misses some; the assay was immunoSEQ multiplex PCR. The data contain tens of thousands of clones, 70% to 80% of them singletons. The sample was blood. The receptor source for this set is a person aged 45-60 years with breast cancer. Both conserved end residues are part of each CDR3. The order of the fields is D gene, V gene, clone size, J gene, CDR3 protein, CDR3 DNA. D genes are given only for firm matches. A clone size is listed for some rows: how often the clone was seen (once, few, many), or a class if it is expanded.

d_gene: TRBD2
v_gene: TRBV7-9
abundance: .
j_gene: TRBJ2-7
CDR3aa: CASSLVETSVYEQYF
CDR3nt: TGTGCCAGCAGCTTAGTTGAAACTAGCGTATACGAGCAGTACTTC

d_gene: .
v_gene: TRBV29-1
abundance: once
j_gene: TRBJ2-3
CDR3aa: CSVAQGFGTDTQYF
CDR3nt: TGCAGCGTTGCCCAGGGATTCGGGACAGATACGCAGTATTTT

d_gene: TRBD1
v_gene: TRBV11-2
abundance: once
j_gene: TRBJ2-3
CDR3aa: CASSMTGASTDTQYF
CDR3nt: TGTGCCAGCAGCATGACAGGGGCGAGCACAGATACGCAGTATTTT

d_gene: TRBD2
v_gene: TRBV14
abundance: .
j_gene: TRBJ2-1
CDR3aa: CASSLLRLAGDTFYNEQFF
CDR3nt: TGTGCCAGCAGCCTCCTAAGACTAGCGGGAGACACCTTTTACAATGAGCAGTTCTTC

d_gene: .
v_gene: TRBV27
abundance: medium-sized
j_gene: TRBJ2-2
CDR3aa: CASNRVTATTGELFF
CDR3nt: TGTGCCAGCAATAGGGTGACAGCGACCACCGGGGAGCTGTTTTTT

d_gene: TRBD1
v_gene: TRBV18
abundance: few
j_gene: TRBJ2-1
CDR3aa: CASSPTPPRQGMNEQFF
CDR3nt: TGTGCCAGCTCACCAACACCACCGCGACAGGGCATGAATGAGCAGTTCTTC

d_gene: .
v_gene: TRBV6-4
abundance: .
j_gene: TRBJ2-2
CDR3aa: CASKSSRNTGELFF
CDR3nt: TGTGCCAGCAAATCAAGTAGGAACACCGGGGAGCTGTTTTTT

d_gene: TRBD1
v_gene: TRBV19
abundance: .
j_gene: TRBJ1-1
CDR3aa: CASSIRGQGRAEAFF
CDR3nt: TGTGCCAGTAGTATACGGGGACAGGGGAGGGCTGAAGCTTTCTTT

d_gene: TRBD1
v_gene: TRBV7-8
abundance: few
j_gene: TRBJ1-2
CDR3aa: CASSSLQGAGGYTF
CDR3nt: TGTGCCAGCAGCTCCCTACAGGGGGCGGGTGGCTACACCTTC

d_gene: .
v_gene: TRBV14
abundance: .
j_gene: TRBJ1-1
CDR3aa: CASSQGGRGTEAFF
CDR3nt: TGTGCCAGCAGCCAAGGTGGAAGGGGTACTGAAGCTTTCTTT

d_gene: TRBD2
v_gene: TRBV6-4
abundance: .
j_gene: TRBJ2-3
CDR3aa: CASSQQTSGRATDTQYF
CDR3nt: TGTGCCAGCAGCCAACAAACTAGCGGGAGGGCCACAGATACGCAGTATTTT

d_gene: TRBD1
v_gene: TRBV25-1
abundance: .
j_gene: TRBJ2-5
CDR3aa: CASSLRTGSETQYF
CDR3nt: TGTGCCAGCAGTCTTAGGACAGGGTCGGAGACCCAGTACTTC

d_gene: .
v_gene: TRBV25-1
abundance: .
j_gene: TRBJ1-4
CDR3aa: CASSEGANEKLFF
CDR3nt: TGTGCCAGCAGTGAGGGGGCAAATGAAAAACTGTTTTTT

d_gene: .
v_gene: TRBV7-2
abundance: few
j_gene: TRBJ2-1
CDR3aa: CASETSSYNEQFF
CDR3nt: TGTGCCAGCGAAACTAGCTCCTACAATGAGCAGTTCTTC

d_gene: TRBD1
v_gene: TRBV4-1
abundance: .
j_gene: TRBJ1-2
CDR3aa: CASSPGTEWGYGYTF
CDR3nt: TGCGCCAGCAGCCCTGGGACAGAGTGGGGCTATGGCTACACCTTC

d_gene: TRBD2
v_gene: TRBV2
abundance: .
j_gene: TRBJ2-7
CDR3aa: CASRVSSGMGYEQYF
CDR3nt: TGTGCCAGCAGGGTGTCTAGCGGTATGGGGTACGAGCAGTACTTC

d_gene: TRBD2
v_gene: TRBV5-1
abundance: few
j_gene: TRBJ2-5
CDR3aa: CASSRGLAGKETQYF
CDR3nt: TGCGCCAGCAGCAGGGGACTAGCAGGGAAAGAGACCCAGTACTTC

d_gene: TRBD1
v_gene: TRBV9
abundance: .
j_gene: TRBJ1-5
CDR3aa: CASAVDRVTQPQHF
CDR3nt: TGTGCCAGCGCGGTCGACAGGGTTACTCAGCCCCAGCATTTT

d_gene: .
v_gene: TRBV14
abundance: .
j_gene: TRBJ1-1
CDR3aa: CASSQDATPGLAFF
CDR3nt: TGTGCCAGCAGCCAAGATGCGACCCCGGGGTTAGCTTTCTTT

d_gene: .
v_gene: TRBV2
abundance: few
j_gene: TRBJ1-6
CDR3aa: CASFSESSYNSPLHF
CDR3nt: TGTGCCAGCTTCTCCGAGAGCTCCTATAATTCACCCCTCCACTTT

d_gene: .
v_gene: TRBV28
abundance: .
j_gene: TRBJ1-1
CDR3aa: CASSLDMNTEAFF
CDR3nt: TGTGCCAGCAGCTTGGACATGAACACTGAAGCTTTCTTT

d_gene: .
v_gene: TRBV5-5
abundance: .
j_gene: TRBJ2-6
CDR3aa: CASSSKPGSLSGANVLTF
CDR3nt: TGTGCCAGCAGCTCAAAACCGGGATCTCTCTCTGGGGCCAACGTCCTGACTTTC

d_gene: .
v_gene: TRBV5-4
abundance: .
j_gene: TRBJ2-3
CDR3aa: CASSFSSGTDTQYF
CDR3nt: TGTGCCAGCAGCTTTTCAAGCGGCACAGATACGCAGTATTTT

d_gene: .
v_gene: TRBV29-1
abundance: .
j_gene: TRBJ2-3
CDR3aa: CSVDLQGISTDTQYF
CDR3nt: TGCAGCGTTGACTTACAGGGAATTAGCACAGATACGCAGTATTTT

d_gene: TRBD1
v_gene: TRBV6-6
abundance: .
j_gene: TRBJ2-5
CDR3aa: CASRQTGGDTQYF
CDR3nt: TGTGCCAGCAGACAGACAGGGGGTGATACCCAGTACTTC

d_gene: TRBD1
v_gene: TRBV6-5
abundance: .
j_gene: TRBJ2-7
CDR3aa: CASSARGDRGYEQYF
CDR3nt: TGTGCCAGCAGTGCGCGGGGGGACAGGGGATACGAGCAGTACTTC

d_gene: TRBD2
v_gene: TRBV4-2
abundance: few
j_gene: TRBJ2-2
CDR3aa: CASSLSGGSTGELFF
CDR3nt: TGTGCCAGCAGCCTAAGCGGGGGAAGCACCGGGGAGCTGTTTTTT

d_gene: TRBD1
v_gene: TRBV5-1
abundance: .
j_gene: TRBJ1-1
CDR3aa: CASSRGQGLSDTEAFF
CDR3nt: TGCGCCAGCAGCCGGGGACAGGGCCTCTCGGACACTGAAGCTTTCTTT

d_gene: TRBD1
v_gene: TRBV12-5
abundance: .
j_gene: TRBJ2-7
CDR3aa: CASGPGVAGTGLAQYF
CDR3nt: TGTGCTAGTGGTCCCGGGGTCGCCGGGACAGGTTTAGCGCAGTACTTC

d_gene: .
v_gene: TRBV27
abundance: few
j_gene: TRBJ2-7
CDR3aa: CASRTGVPGEQYF
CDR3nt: TGTGCCAGCAGGACGGGAGTTCCGGGCGAGCAGTACTTC

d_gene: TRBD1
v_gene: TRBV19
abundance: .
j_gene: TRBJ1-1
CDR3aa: CASSIRTGGNEAFF
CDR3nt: TGTGCCAGTAGTATCAGGACAGGGGGCAATGAAGCTTTCTTT

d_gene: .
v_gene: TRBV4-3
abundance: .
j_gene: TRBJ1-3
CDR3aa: CASSQRAGPGNTIYF
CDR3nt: TGCGCCAGCAGCCAACGGGCAGGGCCAGGAAACACCATATATTTT

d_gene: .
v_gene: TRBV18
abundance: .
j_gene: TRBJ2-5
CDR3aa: CASSPSRGQETQYF
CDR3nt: TGTGCCAGCTCACCTAGCAGGGGCCAAGAGACCCAGTACTTC

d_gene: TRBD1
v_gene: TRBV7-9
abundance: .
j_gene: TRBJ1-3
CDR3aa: CASSPGTAGNTIYF
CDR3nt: TGTGCCAGCAGCCCGGGGACAGCTGGAAACACCATATATTTT

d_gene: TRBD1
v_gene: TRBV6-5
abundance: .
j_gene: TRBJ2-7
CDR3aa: CASSYQGTGAPYEQYF
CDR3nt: TGTGCCAGCAGTTACCAGGGGACAGGGGCCCCCTACGAGCAGTACTTC

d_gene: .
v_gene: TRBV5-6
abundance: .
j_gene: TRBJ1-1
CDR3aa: CASSFAAGLNTEAFF
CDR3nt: TGTGCCAGCAGCTTTGCGGCAGGGCTAAACACTGAAGCTTTCTTT

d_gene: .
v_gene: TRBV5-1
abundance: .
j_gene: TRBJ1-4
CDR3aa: CASSLLGATNEKLFF
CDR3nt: TGCGCCAGCAGCTTGCTCGGTGCAACTAATGAAAAACTGTTTTTT

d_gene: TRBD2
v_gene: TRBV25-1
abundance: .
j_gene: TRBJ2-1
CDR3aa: CASSEETSGGGNEQFF
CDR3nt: TGTGCCAGCAGTGAAGAGACGAGCGGGGGAGGCAATGAGCAGTTCTTC

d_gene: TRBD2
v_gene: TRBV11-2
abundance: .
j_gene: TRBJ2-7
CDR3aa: CASTGTSGAYEQYF
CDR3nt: TGTGCCAGCACCGGGACTAGCGGAGCCTACGAGCAGTACTTC

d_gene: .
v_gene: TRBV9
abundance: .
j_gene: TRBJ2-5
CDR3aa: CASSVEVGGPETQYF
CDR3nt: TGTGCCAGCAGCGTAGAGGTGGGGGGGCCGGAGACCCAGTACTTC